This T cell receptor (beta chain) appears in the sequencing data of a study of blood T cells in healthy people across ages. Study information: Capturing about one barcoded beta molecule per two T cells was achieved by template switching. General observations from the study: Older individuals had lower TCR beta diversity per million T cells (the decline was roughly linear). CMV status of donors was unknown, possibly confounding expanded clonotype changes. Naive T cell percentage by flow cytometry tracked strongly with beta diversity.

Per the germline V gene, CDR1 is SGHDN and CDR2 is FVKESK. The V end was cut by 2 bases, the J end by 3 bases, with 7 bases between. The CDR3 sequence is 13 residues long. A sample-barcoded 5' primer and a J-beta primer mix were used in a second PCR of roughly 7 to 11 cycles. TCRdb re-derived calls from the 5' RACE reads in MiXCR, one entry per CDR3 protein. The sample holds around 1.5 million distinct CDR3 sequences, 59% seen once. Note on this clonotype: Its target is unknown.

The clonotype comes from a young man in good health. This chain links TRBV14 with TRBJ1-1; D not certain. Sequenced: blood. The CDR3: CASSQFRYTEAFF. CDR3 coding DNA: TGTGCCAGCAGCCAATTCAGGTACACTGAAGCTTTCTTT. Using reference TRBV14 and TRBJ1-1 for the parts outside the CDR3, the full variable domain is EAGVTQFPSHSVIEKGQTVTLRCDPISGHDNLYWYRRVMGKEIKFLLHFVKESKQDESGMPNNRFLAERTGGTYSTLKVQPAELEDSGVYFCASSQFRYTEAFFGQGTRLTVV.